Listed here are 10 T cell receptor beta chains from one sample, sequenced in a study of blood T cell repertoires in COVID-19. Sequenced by immunoSEQ multiplex PCR; TCRdb stores in-frame clones only, minus some. The repertoire holds over 100,000 clones, with about 87% as singletons. The sequencing sample was made of peripheral blood. These receptors all stem from a man in his fifties or sixties with acute or convalescent COVID-19.

This rearrangement joins TRBV5-1 to TRBJ2-7, with D unresolved. Germline values: CDR1 SGHRS, CDR2 YFSETQ. The V and J ends lost 2 bases and 0 bases respectively, with 12 bases between them. CDR3 size: 15 residues. The CDR3 loop reads CASSFLGQSSYEQYF. CDR3 coding DNA: TGCGCCAGCAGCTTCCTGGGCCAGTCCTCCTACGAGCAGTACTTC.

This chain links TRBV6-5 with TRBJ1-1; D perhaps matches TRBD1 (6 bases). The V and J ends lost 8 bases and 1 base respectively, with 11 bases between them. Germline loops: CDR1 MNHEY, CDR2 SVGAGI. CDR3 length: 13 residues. The CDR3 loop is CASRQQGNTEAFF. CDR3 in DNA: TGTGCCAGCCGCCAACAGGGGAACACTGAAGCTTTCTTT.

The gene calls are TRBV6-5 and TRBJ2-4; no reliable D call. In germline, CDR1 is MNHEY, CDR2 SVGAGI. This CDR3 region has 13 residues. V lost 8 bases and J lost 2, with 10 bases in between. In nucleotides, the CDR3 is TGTGCCAGCGAAACGGGTCCCAAAAACATTCAGTACTTC. Protein product: CASETGPKNIQYF.

The genes are TRBV19 and TRBJ2-5; TRBD1 aligns across 8 bases. V dropped 6 bases and J dropped 6; count of bases not matched to a gene: 12. Germline loops: CDR1 LNHDA, CDR2 SQIVND (reference sequence). The CDR3 extends over 15 amino acids. The CDR3 reads CASSSGQGREKTQYF. The DNA for the CDR3 is TGTGCCAGTAGCTCCGGACAGGGAAGGGAAAAGACCCAGTACTTC.

The V call is TRBV21-1, the J call TRBJ1-2; the table names TRBD1, a call not compared with the DNA. TRBV21-1 is classified as a pseudogene. CDR3 size: 20 residues. This CDR3 reads CASSTRQGRNENPRYYGYTF. The CDR3 bases are TGTGCCAGCAGCACGCGACAGGGGCGCAACGAGAACCCTAGATACTATGGCTACACCTTC.

This clone appeared a single time. The V and J genes are TRBV7-2 and TRBJ1-2; possible D gene TRBD1, 6 bases. The ends were cut back, 5 bases at V and 2 bases at J, with 15 bases in the middle. Germline CDR1 SGHTA, CDR2 FQGNSA. The CDR3 covers 15 residues. The CDR3 spells CASSTDRSLNYGYTF. CDR3 bases: TGTGCCAGCAGCACCGACAGGTCCTTAAACTATGGCTACACCTTC.

The J gene is TRBJ1-2, the V gene TRBV3-1 (or the pseudogene TRBV3-2), with 9 bases aligning to TRBD1. Per germline, CDR1 LGHDT and CDR2 YNNKEL (reference sequence). V was pared by 4 bases and J by 4 bases, with 7 bases of the junction left unmatched. The CDR3 consists of 15 residues. The CDR3 DNA is TGTGCCAGCAGCCCCGGACAGGGGCTCAGCTATGGCTACACCTTC. The encoded protein is CASSPGQGLSYGYTF.

V and J are TRBV29-1 and TRBJ2-7; TRBD1 agrees at 7 bases. Germline CDR1 SQVTM, CDR2 ANQGSEA. With V trimmed by 7 bases and J by 4 bases, 13 bases remained unmatched. The CDR3 is made up of 14 amino acids. Written as DNA, the CDR3 is TGCAGCGCCCTTCTCATGTCAGGGGGTTACGAGCAGTACTTC. Translation gives CSALLMSGGYEQYF.

The CDR3 nucleotides are TGTGCCAGCAGCCTCCCCGGGACAGGAGCTGGAAACACCATATATTTT. Its translation: CASSLPGTGAGNTIYF. The chain has TRBV5-4 and TRBJ1-3, with 8 bases fitting TRBD1. Trimming cost V 4 bases and J 2 bases; bases outside gene matches: 8. This CDR3 is built from 16 residues. CDR1 and CDR2 (germline): SGHNT, YYREEE (reference sequence).

The chain combines TRBV6-4 with TRBJ2-2; 10 bases are a match to TRBD2. After removal of 10 bases from V and 0 bases from J, the junction contained 11 bases not matched to a gene. The V gene's germline CDR1 is MRHNA and CDR2 SNTAGT. CDR3 length: 17 residues. The CDR3 loop is CAIQGAGGPSNTGELFF. The CDR3 nucleotides read TGTGCCATCCAGGGAGCGGGAGGGCCCTCGAACACCGGGGAGCTGTTTTTT.